Below, 17 T cell receptor beta chains from the same sample are listed, as sequenced in a study of identical twins. Each CDR3 protein gets one entry after TCRdb re-called the 5' RACE reads with MiXCR. Of hundreds of thousands of distinct CDR3 sequences in the sample, around 7.5% were seen once. These data also featured in a second study, about yellow fever vaccine responses in identical twins.

Sequencing was performed on PBMCs. The receptor source for this set is a woman aged 18-35 years in good health.

A few counts support this clonotype. The rearrangement joins TRBV11-1 to TRBJ2-2, with D maybe TRBD1 (5 bases). Between the trimmed V and J ends, which lost 4 bases and 6 bases, there was a span of 6 bases. The germline V gene encodes CDR1 SGHAT and CDR2 FQDESV (reference sequence). This CDR3 is 12 amino acids long. The CDR3 spells CASSWGAGELFF. The CDR3 DNA is TGTGCCAGCAGCTGGGGCGCCGGGGAGCTGTTTTTT.

This clonotype was seen at least ten times. The chain recombines TRBV3-1 with TRBJ2-5; TRBD2 agrees at 9 bases. V lost 4 bases, J lost 5 bases, and 8 bases stayed unmatched. Germline loops: CDR1 LGHDT, CDR2 YNNKEL (reference sequence). The CDR3 consists of 15 residues. CDR3 DNA: TGTGCCAGCAGCCCCGGGCTAGCGGGGACCGAGACCCAGTACTTC. Its translation: CASSPGLAGTETQYF.

The genes are TRBV6-1 and TRBJ1-1; 8 bases fit TRBD1. Trimming removed 7 bases from V and 1 base from J; junction bases left unmatched: 5. The germline gives CDR1 MNHNS, CDR2 SASEGT. CDR3 length: 14 amino acids. This chain's CDR3 is CASNNRGGNTEAFF. CDR3 in DNA: TGTGCCAGCAATAACAGGGGGGGGAACACTGAAGCTTTCTTT.

Only a few counts were recorded for this clonotype. The chain recombines TRBV20-1 with TRBJ2-1, with 9 nucleotides matching TRBD2. This CDR3 contains 14 residues. V dropped 3 bases and J dropped 0; count of bases not matched to a gene: 0. CDR1 and CDR2 (germline): DFQATT, SNEGSKA (reference sequence). CDR3 in DNA: TGCAGTGCTAGTAGCGGGAGCTCCTACAATGAGCAGTTCTTC. This codes for CSASSGSSYNEQFF.

This sequence joins TRBV2 and TRBJ1-1; 9 nucleotides line up with TRBD1. CDR1 SNHLY and CDR2 FYNNEI come from the germline V gene. V shed 5 bases, J shed 4 bases, and the junction held 17 bases outside the gene matches. The CDR3 loop spans 18 amino acids. The CDR3 DNA is TGTGCCAGCAGTAGGGTGGGACCTACAGGGGGCACGGCCACTGAAGCTTTCTTT. Translating it yields CASSRVGPTGGTATEAFF. Full variable domain (rest looked up from reference TRBV2 and TRBJ1-1): EPEVTQTPSHQVTQMGQEVILRCVPISNHLYFYWYRQILGQKVEFLVSFYNNEISEKSEIFDDQFSVERPDGSNFTLKIRSTKLEDSAMYFCASSRVGPTGGTATEAFFGQGTRLTVV.

Ten or more counts support this clonotype. This chain connects TRBV6-1 to TRBJ1-1, with 8 positions matching TRBD1. Germline loops: CDR1 MNHNS, CDR2 SASEGT. J lost 2 bases, V lost 3 bases, and 8 bases had no gene match. This CDR3 comprises 16 residues. CDR3 bases: TGTGCCAGCAGTGACCCTTCAACAGGGGGAAACACTGAAGCTTTCTTT. Translation: CASSDPSTGGNTEAFF.

This clonotype was detected a few times. This chain connects TRBV7-8 to TRBJ2-2, with 9 nucleotides matching TRBD1. Germline V lookup: CDR1 SGHVS, CDR2 FQNEAQ. After removal of 4 bases from V and 8 bases from J, the junction contained 5 bases not matched to a gene. The CDR3 totals 14 residues. CDR3 DNA sequence: TGTGCCAGCAGCTCCGGGACAGGGCTTGGGGAGCTGTTTTTT. This translates into CASSSGTGLGELFF.

The table lists this clonotype with a few counts. This sequence joins TRBV5-1 and TRBJ2-7, with TRBD2 as a possible D gene (5 bases). Trimming shortened V by 4 bases and J by 0 bases, and 20 bases separated the two germline ends. Germline CDR1 SGHRS, CDR2 YFSETQ. The CDR3 totals 17 residues. In DNA, the CDR3 is TGCGCCAGCAGCCCCTCCCTCGGTGTGGGGAGCTCCTACGAGCAGTACTTC. Its translation: CASSPSLGVGSSYEQYF.

This clonotype has just a few counts. The chain employs TRBV10-3 and TRBJ2-1; a weak D match, TRBD2 (5 bases). CDR3 length equals 15 residues. Trimming stripped 3 bases from V and 0 bases from J, with 9 bases between. CDR1 ENHRY and CDR2 SYGVKD come from the germline V gene. The CDR3 reads CAISDSGGSYNEQFF. The CDR3 DNA is TGTGCCATCAGTGACAGCGGAGGCTCCTACAATGAGCAGTTCTTC.

In its sample, this clonotype was seen a few times. The chain is built from TRBV2 and TRBJ2-2; 11 positions match TRBD2. V dropped 5 bases and J dropped 5; count of bases not matched to a gene: 4. This CDR3 is built from 15 residues. In germline, CDR1 is SNHLY, CDR2 FYNNEI. CDR3 sequence: CASSIRTSGTGELFF. The CDR3 DNA reads as TGTGCCAGCAGTATAAGGACTAGCGGGACCGGGGAGCTGTTTTTT. The full variable domain, rest sourced from reference TRBV2 and TRBJ2-2, is EPEVTQTPSHQVTQMGQEVILRCVPISNHLYFYWYRQILGQKVEFLVSFYNNEISEKSEIFDDQFSVERPDGSNFTLKIRSTKLEDSAMYFCASSIRTSGTGELFFGEGSRLTVL.

The chain links TRBV9 to TRBJ2-3; D uncertain. Germline V gene lookup returns CDR1 SGDLS and CDR2 YYNGEE. V shed 1 base and J shed 0 bases, with 12 bases lying between them. The CDR3 is 16 residues long. CDR3 nucleotides: TGTGCCAGCAGCGTACGAGGCGGAACTAGCACAGATACGCAGTATTTT. It codes for CASSVRGGTSTDTQYF. Full variable domain (rest looked up from reference TRBV9 and TRBJ2-3): DSGVTQTPKHLITATGQRVTLRCSPRSGDLSVYWYQQSLDQGLQFLIQYYNGEERAKGNILERFSAQQFPDLHSELNLSSLELGDSALYFCASSVRGGTSTDTQYFGPGTRLTVL.

The rearrangement uses TRBV6-5 and TRBJ1-1; maybe TRBD1 (5 bases). The CDR3 is made up of 18 amino acids. Between the trimmed V and J ends, which lost 0 bases and 0 bases, there was a span of 17 bases. The V gene's germline CDR1 is MNHEY and CDR2 SVGAGI. DNA of the CDR3: TGTGCCAGCAGTTACTCGCTGGGGCGGTGGAGTATGAACACTGAAGCTTTCTTT. Translated: CASSYSLGRWSMNTEAFF.

The chain couples TRBV3-1 to TRBJ2-5; TRBD2 matches 9 bases. The CDR3 extends over 16 amino acids. The ends lost 1 base at V and 2 bases at J; junction bases unmatched: 5. Germline CDR1 reads LGHDT; CDR2 reads YNNKEL (reference sequence). The CDR3 loop reads CASSQGLAGLQETQYF. Written as DNA, the CDR3 is TGTGCCAGCAGCCAAGGGCTAGCGGGGTTACAAGAGACCCAGTACTTC.

In its sample, this clonotype was seen a few times. The chain links TRBV20-1 to TRBJ2-1, with 8 nucleotides matching TRBD2. Per germline, CDR1 DFQATT and CDR2 SNEGSKA (reference sequence). The CDR3 is made up of 14 amino acids. V shed 5 bases, J shed 9 bases, and the junction held 12 bases outside the gene matches. CDR3 in amino acids: CSAPLSGSAGEQFF. The CDR3 DNA reads TGCAGTGCTCCCCTAAGCGGGAGCGCGGGTGAGCAGTTCTTC.

This sequence joins TRBV7-9 and TRBJ2-3; TRBD2 aligns across 10 bases. Germline-derived CDR1 and CDR2 are SEHNR and FQNEAQ (reference sequence). V dropped 4 bases and J dropped 3; count of bases not matched to a gene: 7. The CDR3 is 16 amino acids. CDR3: CASSSRSGGGTDTQYF. DNA for the CDR3: TGTGCCAGCAGCTCCCGAAGCGGGGGGGGGACAGATACGCAGTATTTT.

The CDR3 coding sequence is TGTGCCATCAGTGACCATAGCGGGAGGGCCTTCTACGAGCAGTACTTC. Translated, it gives CAISDHSGRAFYEQYF. The chain joins TRBV10-3 to TRBJ2-7, with 11 bases matching TRBD2. There are 16 residues in the CDR3. Germline CDR1 reads ENHRY; CDR2 reads SYGVKD. The V and J ends lost 3 bases and 3 bases, in that order; junction bases with no gene match: 7.

The J gene is TRBJ2-5, the V gene TRBV5-6; D remains ambiguous. The CDR3 extends over 13 amino acids. Germline V gene data show CDR1 as SGHDT and CDR2 as YYEEEE. V lost 4 bases and J lost 0, with 7 bases in between. The CDR3 bases are TGTGCCAGCAGCAAAGGAAACCAAGAGACCCAGTACTTC. This codes for CASSKGNQETQYF.